The 23 T cell receptor beta chains below come from one sample, sequenced in a study of shared clonotypes between healthy human individuals. Profiled with immunoSEQ multiplex PCR; TCRdb holds only in-frame clones, not every one. This table has about 2.4 million clones, 93% appearing once. The specimen sequenced was naive CD4+ T cells from PBMCs. Subset meaning: CD45RA+ positively selected. Source of these receptors: a man younger than 35 in good health. Some clones in this sample may be carry-over from other donors' samples.

The table lists this clone with a count of one. The genes are TRBV29-1 and TRBJ2-5; 9 bases line up with TRBD1. CDR1 is SQVTM and CDR2 is ANQGSEA in the germline V gene. The V gene end was trimmed by 4 bases and the J gene end by 5 bases; junction bases not matched to a gene: 11. This CDR3 has 15 amino acids. In DNA form, the CDR3 reads TGCAGCGTTGGCCCTTTTACAGGGGGCGCGGAGACCCAGTACTTC. It codes for CSVGPFTGGAETQYF.

V and J are TRBV4-2 and TRBJ2-7; 7 nucleotides align to TRBD2. The junction had 9 bases not matched to a gene; V was cut back by 1 base and J by 3 bases. This CDR3 region has 16 residues. Germline CDR1 reads LGHNA; CDR2 reads YNFKEQ. The DNA for the CDR3 is TGTGCCAGCAGCCAAGTGCTGGCTAGCGGACTCTACGAGCAGTACTTC. It specifies CASSQVLASGLYEQYF.

The gene calls are TRBV9 and TRBJ2-3; D is unresolved. Trimming removed 4 bases from V and 0 bases from J, with 12 bases in between. The CDR3 loop spans 15 amino acids. Germline V gives CDR1 SGDLS, CDR2 YYNGEE. CDR3 amino acids: CASSPQPLSTDTQYF. DNA for the CDR3: TGTGCCAGCAGCCCCCAACCGCTTAGCACAGATACGCAGTATTTT. The full variable domain, with the rest looked up from reference TRBV9 and TRBJ2-3, is DSGVTQTPKHLITATGQRVTLRCSPRSGDLSVYWYQQSLDQGLQFLIQYYNGEERAKGNILERFSAQQFPDLHSELNLSSLELGDSALYFCASSPQPLSTDTQYFGPGTRLTVL.

The V call is TRBV25-1, the J call TRBJ1-4, with D possibly TRBD1 on 5 matching bases. CDR1 and CDR2 from the germline V gene are MGHDK and SYGVNS. Trimming removed 3 bases at V and 7 bases at J, with 18 bases between. The CDR3 is made up of 16 amino acids. The CDR3, as DNA: TGTGCCAGCAGTGACGTGGGAGGGAAGGACACTGAAAAACTGTTTTTT. Translating gives CASSDVGGKDTEKLFF.

V and J are TRBV5-6 and TRBJ2-1; 10 bases agree with TRBD2. The CDR3 is made up of 14 amino acids. Looked up from germline, CDR1 is SGHDT and CDR2 is YYEEEE. V gave up 2 bases and J gave up 5 bases; unmatched junction bases: 1. CDR3 nucleotides: TGTGCCAGCAGCTTCGGACTAGCGGACAATGAGCAGTTCTTC. Translating it yields CASSFGLADNEQFF. Complete variable domain (other parts from reference TRBV5-6 and TRBJ2-1): DAGVTQSPTHLIKTRGQQVTLRCSPKSGHDTVSWYQQALGQGPQFIFQYYEEEERQRGNFPDRFSGHQFPNYSSELNVNALLLGDSALYLCASSFGLADNEQFFGPGTRLTVL.

The chain has TRBV9 and TRBJ2-3; 11 bases fit TRBD2. CDR1 SGDLS and CDR2 YYNGEE come from the germline V gene. There are 20 residues in the CDR3. V gave up 3 bases and J gave up 5 bases; unmatched junction bases: 20. The CDR3 bases are TGTGCCAGCAGCGCGGGGGTCGCGCTAGCGGGAGGTCCTTTGGAAGATACGCAGTATTTT. This translates into CASSAGVALAGGPLEDTQYF. Full variable domain (rest looked up from reference TRBV9 and TRBJ2-3): DSGVTQTPKHLITATGQRVTLRCSPRSGDLSVYWYQQSLDQGLQFLIQYYNGEERAKGNILERFSAQQFPDLHSELNLSSLELGDSALYFCASSAGVALAGGPLEDTQYFGPGTRLTVL.

The chain carries TRBV28 and TRBJ2-6; D call uncertain. The CDR3 covers 16 residues. Germline CDR1 reads MDHEN; CDR2 reads SYDVKM. V gave up 2 bases and J gave up 0 bases, with 8 bases separating them. DNA of the CDR3: TGTGCCAGCAGTTTAAAGACGCCCTCTGGGGCCAACGTCCTGACTTTC. Protein product: CASSLKTPSGANVLTF.

The chain has TRBV7-3 and TRBJ2-3; D unclear. The CDR3 is 15 amino acids. Germline CDR1 SGHTA, CDR2 FQGTGA. Trimming cost V 3 bases and J 4 bases, with 14 bases left between them. The CDR3, as DNA: TGTGCCAGCAGCTTTAGCCCCCCGGCTCCAGATACGCAGTATTTT. Amino acid sequence: CASSFSPPAPDTQYF.

The rearrangement joins TRBV28 to TRBJ1-1; D is uncertain. From germline, CDR1 is MDHEN and CDR2 SYDVKM. Trimming pared 4 bases from V and 4 bases from J, leaving 13 bases between. This CDR3 is 14 amino acids long. The CDR3 nucleotides read TGTGCCAGCAGTTCTCCGACGCCGGGCACTGAAGCTTTCTTT. It yields the protein CASSSPTPGTEAFF.

Comments on this clone: Other nucleotide sequences in the sample specify the same CDR3. The V and J genes are TRBV18 and TRBJ2-7, with no clear D. The CDR3 totals 14 residues. Germline lookup yields CDR1 KGHSH and CDR2 LQKENI. The ends were cut back, 0 bases at V and 0 bases at J, with 6 bases in the middle. CDR3: CASSPPSSSYEQYF. Here the CDR3 DNA reads TGTGCCAGCTCACCACCTTCCTCCTCCTACGAGCAGTACTTC.

The chain recombines TRBV7-3 with TRBJ2-1; unclear D gene. Germline assignment: CDR1 SGHTA and CDR2 FQGTGA. This CDR3 region has 14 residues. Between the trimmed V and J ends, which lost 4 bases and 4 bases, there was a span of 11 bases. CDR3 in amino acids: CASSSSTPYNEQFF. In nucleotides, the CDR3 is TGTGCCAGCAGCTCCTCGACACCGTACAATGAGCAGTTCTTC. The full variable domain, its missing parts supplied by reference TRBV7-3 and TRBJ2-1, is GAGVSQTPSNKVTEKGKYVELRCDPISGHTALYWYRQSLGQGPEFLIYFQGTGAADDSGLPNDRFFAVRPEGSVSTLKIQRTERGDSAVYLCASSSSTPYNEQFFGPGTRLTVL.

V is TRBV7-3 and J is TRBJ2-1; the D is unclear. The CDR3 runs to 16 residues. V was cut by 5 bases and J by 3 bases, with 17 bases left in between. The V gene's germline CDR1 is SGHTA and CDR2 FQGTGA. This CDR3 reads CASSPRPGAGYNEQFF. As DNA, the CDR3 is TGTGCCAGCAGCCCAAGACCGGGTGCAGGCTACAATGAGCAGTTCTTC.

The chain links TRBV6-6 to TRBJ1-1; the D is unclear. CDR3 size: 13 residues. The V and J ends lost 7 bases and 1 base respectively, with 10 bases between them. The germline gives CDR1 MNHNY, CDR2 SVGAGI (reference sequence). The chain's CDR3 is CASKVDANTEAFF. DNA for the CDR3: TGTGCCAGCAAAGTGGATGCGAACACTGAAGCTTTCTTT.

The chain uses TRBV28 and TRBJ2-7, with 13 bases aligning to TRBD2. Germline V gene data show CDR1 as MDHEN and CDR2 as SYDVKM. The CDR3 sequence is 15 residues long. The V gene end was trimmed by 5 bases and the J gene end by 5 bases; junction bases not matched to a gene: 6. CDR3 residues: CASSPPLAGGNEQYF. CDR3 DNA sequence: TGTGCCAGCAGTCCACCACTAGCGGGAGGGAACGAGCAGTACTTC.

The CDR3 loop is CASSLSGTKYAEAFF. In nucleotides, the CDR3 is TGCGCCAGCAGCCTCTCCGGGACGAAATACGCTGAAGCTTTCTTT. The chain uses TRBV4-3 and TRBJ1-1; D may be TRBD1 (5 bases). CDR1 and CDR2 (germline): LGHNA, YSLEER. V was shortened by 4 bases and J by 6 bases, with 18 bases between the two germline ends. The CDR3 consists of 15 residues.

The chain combines TRBV28 with TRBJ2-7; D is ambiguous. CDR3 size: 14 residues. The V and J ends lost 2 bases and 5 bases respectively, with 13 bases between them. Germline CDR1 MDHEN, CDR2 SYDVKM. The CDR3 spells CASSLGPPFHEQYF. The CDR3 DNA is TGTGCCAGCAGTTTAGGACCGCCGTTCCACGAGCAGTACTTC.

Only a few counts were recorded for this clone. J is TRBJ1-1 and V is TRBV5-5, with no clear D. The V end was cut by 0 bases, the J end by 4 bases, with 7 bases between. The CDR3 sequence is 13 residues long. CDR1 and CDR2 from the germline V gene are SGHKS and YYEKEE (reference sequence). CDR3 region: CASSLAGVTEAFF. The CDR3 bases are TGTGCCAGCAGCTTGGCCGGCGTCACTGAAGCTTTCTTT.

This clone was recorded only once. The chain recombines TRBV18 with TRBJ2-3; 11 bases are shared with TRBD2. The CDR3 runs 17 residues. The trim removed 3 bases at V and 3 bases at J, leaving 8 bases unmatched. CDR1 and CDR2 from the germline V gene are KGHSH and LQKENI. The CDR3 DNA reads TGTGCCAGCTCACCTGATACCGGGACTAGCGGAACAGATACGCAGTATTTT. Residues: CASSPDTGTSGTDTQYF.

The chain combines TRBV18 with TRBJ1-5; unclear D gene. The CDR3 is made up of 16 amino acids. CDR1 and CDR2 (germline): KGHSH, LQKENI. The V end lost 3 bases, the J end lost 0 bases, and 12 bases lay between the germline ends. In DNA form, the CDR3 reads TGTGCCAGCTCACCCAACAGCCCTTATAGCAATCAGCCCCAGCATTTT. It encodes CASSPNSPYSNQPQHF.

The J gene is TRBJ2-3, the V gene TRBV9, with a possible D match to TRBD2 (6 bases). CDR1 and CDR2 (germline): SGDLS, YYNGEE. V lost 3 bases and J 5 bases, leaving 13 bases between the germline ends. This CDR3 has 14 amino acids. CDR3 amino acids: CASSETRFQDTQYF. In DNA form, the CDR3 reads TGTGCCAGCAGCGAGACTAGGTTTCAAGATACGCAGTATTTT.

V usage is TRBV6-6 and J usage is TRBJ1-2; TRBD1 aligns across 7 bases. CDR1 is MNHNY, CDR2 SVGAGI, per germline (reference sequence). This CDR3 is 13 amino acids long. After removal of 4 bases from V and 6 bases from J, the junction contained 5 bases not matched to a gene. CDR3 protein: CASSSFDRDGYTF. CDR3 DNA sequence: TGTGCCAGCAGTTCTTTTGACAGGGATGGCTACACCTTC.

V usage is TRBV6-6 and J usage is TRBJ1-3; D ambiguous. The CDR3 has 13 amino acids. Germline CDR1 and CDR2: MNHNY and SVGAGI (reference sequence). Trimming cost V 5 bases and J 9 bases, with 14 bases left between them. The DNA of the CDR3 is TGTGCCAGCAGTACCGGACCTGCGGGCACCATATATTTT. It encodes CASSTGPAGTIYF.

The rearrangement uses TRBV7-9 and TRBJ2-5; D unclear. This CDR3 contains 15 residues. The germline V gene encodes CDR1 SEHNR and CDR2 FQNEAQ (reference sequence). Trimming took 4 bases from V and 11 from J, leaving 23 bases between them. The CDR3 is CASSSLPGPPVGQYF. The DNA for the CDR3 is TGTGCCAGCAGCTCCCTTCCCGGGCCGCCCGTGGGGCAGTACTTC. Looking up the rest from reference TRBV7-9 and TRBJ2-5 gives the full variable domain: DTGVSQNPRHKITKRGQNVTFRCDPISEHNRLYWYRQTLGQGPEFLTYFQNEAQLEKSRLLSDRFSAERPKGSFSTLEIQRTEQGDSAMYLCASSSLPGPPVGQYFGPGTRLLVL.